What follows are 23 T cell receptor beta chains derived from one specimen sequenced in a study of CD8 T cells in ankylosing spondylitis. TCRdb recomputed calls from the 5' RACE reads with MiXCR, one row per CDR3 protein. The sample holds tens of thousands of distinct CDR3 sequences; over 9% are singletons and the top ten take about 16%. Sequencing was carried out using blood, either unsorted or a sorted T cell fraction (not recorded which). These receptors came from a male donor with ankylosing spondylitis or in good health (not recorded which).

This clonotype was detected many times. The chain carries TRBV27 and TRBJ1-1; 8 bases map to TRBD1. This CDR3 comprises 16 residues. The germline gives CDR1 MNHEY, CDR2 SMNVEV (reference sequence). With V trimmed by 4 bases and J by 0 bases, 7 bases remained unmatched. The CDR3 here is CASSSATGDMNTEAFF. CDR3 sequence (DNA): TGTGCCAGCAGTTCAGCGACAGGGGATATGAACACTGAAGCTTTCTTT.

This clonotype has a count of ten or more. The V gene is TRBV11-2, the J gene TRBJ2-5; D perhaps matches TRBD2 (6 bases). Deletions cut 5 bases from V and 5 bases from J, with 15 bases between. The CDR3 runs to 14 residues. The germline CDR1 and CDR2 sequences are SGHAT and FQNNGV. The CDR3 DNA follows: TGTGCCAGCAGCCCGAGCGAGGCGGGGGAGACCCAGTACTTC. Encoded protein: CASSPSEAGETQYF.

The table lists this clonotype with many counts. The chain employs TRBV6-1 and TRBJ2-5; D is unresolved. The CDR3 extends over 12 amino acids. Germline loops: CDR1 MNHNS, CDR2 SASEGT. The germline V and J ends were trimmed by 2 bases and 7 bases, with 8 bases remaining between them. The CDR3 is CASSERSLTQYF. CDR3 in DNA: TGTGCCAGCAGTGAAAGGTCCTTGACCCAGTACTTC.

This clonotype was seen at least ten times. The V gene is TRBV29-1, the J gene TRBJ2-3; D may be TRBD2 (6 bases). CDR3 size: 12 residues. From germline, CDR1 is SQVTM and CDR2 ANQGSEA. The CDR3 is CSAGTLTDTQYF. CDR3 nucleotide sequence: TGCAGTGCCGGGACTCTCACAGATACGCAGTATTTT.

This clonotype was seen repeatedly, ten times or more. The rearrangement uses TRBV2 and TRBJ1-4; D remains ambiguous. The V gene's germline CDR1 is SNHLY and CDR2 FYNNEI. The CDR3 covers 15 residues. Trimming stripped 0 bases from V and 8 bases from J, with 13 bases between. The CDR3 DNA follows: TGTGCCAGCAGTGAAGCGGCAGCCCTGCGGGAAAAACTGTTTTTT. Its protein product is CASSEAAALREKLFF.

The chain combines TRBV5-1 with TRBJ2-5, with TRBD1 identical over 9 bases. This CDR3 comprises 15 residues. CDR1 and CDR2 (germline): SGHRS, YFSETQ. The J segment lost 4 bases and the V segment lost 5 bases, leaving 9 bases of the junction unmatched. CDR3 in amino acids: CASRKDRGLAETQYF. The CDR3 DNA reads as TGCGCCAGCAGAAAGGACAGGGGTTTGGCAGAGACCCAGTACTTC.

The V and J genes are TRBV7-9 and TRBJ2-5; perhaps TRBD2 as D (6 bases). Germline V gives CDR1 SEHNR, CDR2 FQNEAQ (reference sequence). The CDR3 has 14 residues. The V end was cut by 0 bases, the J end by 7 bases, with 12 bases between. The CDR3 bases are TGTGCCAGCAGCTTAGCGCAGGTACTAGCGACCCAGTACTTC. Translating gives CASSLAQVLATQYF.

This clonotype was picked up many times. The chain employs TRBV7-9 and TRBJ2-4; tentatively, D is TRBD2 (5 bases). This CDR3 is 13 amino acids long. V was shortened by 5 bases and J by 6 bases, with 11 bases between the two germline ends. CDR1 and CDR2 (germline): SEHNR, FQNEAQ (reference sequence). DNA of the CDR3: TGTGCCAGCAGCCCGGACCGGGGAAACATTCAGTACTTC. Protein: CASSPDRGNIQYF.

In this sample, this clonotype turned up many times. This CDR3 is CATMGQGTDTQYF. Written as DNA, the CDR3 is TGTGCCACCATGGGACAGGGGACAGATACGCAGTATTTT. This sequence joins TRBV24-1 and TRBJ2-3, with 10 positions matching TRBD1. Germline CDR1 reads KGHDR; CDR2 reads SFDVKD. Unmatched junction bases numbered 1, after V lost 8 bases and J lost 3 bases. CDR3 size: 13 residues.

This clonotype was seen ten or more times. The chain employs TRBV3-1 and TRBJ2-1, with D perhaps TRBD2 (6 bases). CDR3 length: 11 residues. V was shortened by 8 bases and J by 9 bases, with 11 bases between the two germline ends. Germline CDR1 and CDR2: LGHDT and YNNKEL (reference sequence). In nucleotides, the CDR3 is TGTGCCAGCGGACCGGGAGTTGAGCAGTTCTTC. Protein: CASGPGVEQFF.

This clonotype was observed many times. The rearrangement links TRBV20-1 to TRBJ2-5; 8 bases are a match to TRBD1. The CDR3 runs to 15 residues. Germline V gene data show CDR1 as DFQATT and CDR2 as SNEGSKA (reference sequence). The trim removed 1 base at V and 5 bases at J, leaving 9 bases unmatched. The DNA for the CDR3 is TGCAGTGCTAGAGTACCCCGACAGGGGAGGGAGACCCAGTACTTC. Translating it yields CSARVPRQGRETQYF.

This clonotype has more than one count but fewer than ten. This chain joins TRBV20-1 and TRBJ1-1, with D possibly TRBD1 on 5 matching bases. The germline V gene encodes CDR1 DFQATT and CDR2 SNEGSKA (reference sequence). V lost 0 bases to trimming and J lost 6 bases, with 17 bases between them. The CDR3 length is 15 residues. As DNA, the CDR3 is TGCAGTGCTAGAGAATGGGGGGGTGCCTTTGCTGAAGCTTTCTTT. Its translation: CSAREWGGAFAEAFF.

This clonotype was counted at least ten times. The V gene is TRBV5-1, the J gene TRBJ2-1, with a possible D match to TRBD1 (5 bases). V was shortened by 3 bases and J by 6 bases, with 7 bases between the two germline ends. CDR3 length equals 12 residues. Germline values: CDR1 SGHRS, CDR2 YFSETQ. CDR3 bases: TGCGCCAGCAGCTCGACAGTCAATGAGCAGTTCTTC. Encoded protein: CASSSTVNEQFF.

This clonotype was recorded many times. The genes are TRBV19 and TRBJ2-1, with 9 bases fitting TRBD2. This CDR3 spans 14 amino acids. Per germline, CDR1 LNHDA and CDR2 SQIVND (reference sequence). The ends lost 4 bases at V and 8 bases at J; junction bases unmatched: 6. CDR3 loop: CASSSGRASYEQFF. CDR3 bases: TGTGCCAGTAGTAGCGGGAGGGCCTCGTATGAGCAGTTCTTC.

This chain connects TRBV28 to TRBJ2-3; a weak D match, TRBD1 (6 bases). The V gene lost 6 bases and the J gene lost 0 bases, with 19 bases spanning the gap. Germline V gene data show CDR1 as MDHEN and CDR2 as SYDVKM. The CDR3 is made up of 17 amino acids. CDR3 in DNA: TGTGCCAGCAGCCCCGTTCGGACAGCTATTAGCACAGATACGCAGTATTTT. It encodes CASSPVRTAISTDTQYF.

This clonotype has at least ten counts. The chain couples TRBV19 to TRBJ2-3; 7 bases agree with TRBD2. Trimming cost V 6 bases and J 2 bases; bases outside gene matches: 5. In germline, CDR1 is LNHDA, CDR2 SQIVND (reference sequence). This CDR3 is built from 14 residues. The CDR3 sequence: CASRSSGDTDTQYF. CDR3 DNA sequence: TGTGCCAGTAGGTCTAGCGGCGACACAGATACGCAGTATTTT.

This clonotype was seen repeatedly, ten times or more. The V and J genes are TRBV3-1 and TRBJ2-1; D unresolved. CDR3 length: 13 residues. Germline values: CDR1 LGHDT, CDR2 YNNKEL (reference sequence). V shed 3 bases and J shed 7 bases, with 10 bases lying between them. The CDR3 region has the DNA TGTGCCAGCAGCCAGGGAATAGAGAATGAGCAGTTCTTC. The encoded protein is CASSQGIENEQFF.

This clonotype came up many times. The chain combines TRBV5-1 with TRBJ1-1, with a weak D call TRBD1 (5 bases). Deletions cut 1 base from V and 0 bases from J, with 13 bases between. CDR1 and CDR2 from the germline V gene are SGHRS and YFSETQ. The CDR3 runs to 16 residues. CDR3 nucleotide sequence: TGCGCCAGCAGCTTGCTGAGCGGGGGGGTGAACACTGAAGCTTTCTTT. Residues: CASSLLSGGVNTEAFF.

In regard to this clonotype: The germline gene is not matched at one end of the junction; a read error may be the cause. The chain links TRBV18 to TRBJ1-1; D is uncertain. The CDR3 is 16 residues long. Germline CDR1 and CDR2: KGHSH and LQKENI. CDR3 in DNA: TGTGCCAGCTCGGTGGCCATTGGGCATCAGAACACTGAAGCTTACTTT. Translation: CASSVAIGHQNTEAYF.

By share, this clonotype ranks as medium-sized. The V call is TRBV29-1, the J call TRBJ2-3; no clear D gene. The germline V gene has CDR1 SQVTM and CDR2 ANQGSEA. V was cut by 7 bases and J by 6 bases, with 14 bases left in between. This CDR3 has 12 amino acids. CDR3 amino acids: CSAPQGKDTQYF. CDR3 nucleotide sequence: TGCAGCGCGCCGCAAGGGAAGGATACGCAGTATTTT.

This clonotype was counted ten times or more. V and J are TRBV5-1 and TRBJ1-1, with TRBD1 as a possible D gene (5 bases). The CDR3 covers 12 residues. The V and J ends lost 6 bases and 7 bases respectively, with 13 bases between them. Germline CDR1 SGHRS, CDR2 YFSETQ. In DNA form, the CDR3 reads TGCGCCAGCACCCTGGGGGGAAGTGAAGCTTTCTTT. It is translated as CASTLGGSEAFF.

This clonotype was seen a handful of times. This chain uses TRBV7-9 with TRBJ2-7, with a weak D call TRBD2 (5 bases). V lost 8 bases to trimming and J lost 3 bases, with 8 bases between them. CDR1 and CDR2 from the germline V gene are SEHNR and FQNEAQ (reference sequence). The CDR3 covers 11 residues. CDR3 protein: CASEGSYEQYF. In DNA form, the CDR3 reads TGTGCCAGCGAGGGCAGCTACGAGCAGTACTTC.

The V gene is TRBV4-1, the J gene TRBJ2-5, with D tentatively TRBD2 (6 bases). The germline V gene encodes CDR1 MGHRA and CDR2 YSYEKL. There are 15 residues in the CDR3. The V end was cut by 0 bases, the J end by 4 bases, with 12 bases between. The CDR3 spells CASSQDPTGVETQYF. Written as DNA, the CDR3 is TGCGCCAGCAGCCAAGATCCAACGGGAGTAGAGACCCAGTACTTC.